There are a few counts of the clone carrying this T cell receptor beta chain. Its antigen is unidentified. It was ten milliliters of peripheral blood that were drawn from each donor. This specimen comes from a study of blood T cells in healthy people across ages. Study results and limitations: Among long-lived donors, naive CD4+ cells were more numerous and diversity higher than in aged donors.

Together with a sample-barcoded 5' primer, a J-beta primer mix was included in a second PCR lasting about 7 to 11 cycles. The template-switch adaptor was a 5' adaptor with 12 random nucleotides. It tagged each cDNA molecule. One entry per CDR3 protein, called by TCRdb with MiXCR from the 5' RACE reads. The sample records roughly 1,800,000 distinct CDR3 sequences, less than 50% being singletons. Trimming shortened V by 8 bases and J by 2 bases, and 13 bases separated the two germline ends. The CDR3 has 14 amino acids. Germline V gene data show CDR1 as SEHNR and CDR2 as FQNEAQ (reference sequence). Sequenced: blood. This rearrangement joins TRBV7-9 to TRBJ2-1; perhaps TRBD1 as D (5 bases). The receptor comes from a woman aged 40 to 50 in good health. The CDR3 DNA follows: TGTGCCAGCGGGGCGCGTGGTACCTACAATGAGCAGTTCTTC. Its translation is CASGARGTYNEQFF.